Given below is one TCR beta chain in context. Antigen specificity is unknown. The sample belongs to a study of T cell responses to AZD1222 COVID-19 vaccine. Assay: immunoSEQ multiplex PCR; the TCRdb copy retains only in-frame clones and omits some. The table lists some 150,000 clones, roughly four fifths of them singletons. Study-level points and caveats: Along spike, vaccine-associated CD4 TCRs were found throughout, with dominance at 160-218 and 743-854. The reported proportion of spike-specific TCRs targeting unmutated variant regions was nearly half.

Sample: peripheral blood, taken on day 0 of MenACWY control vaccination. This TCR came from an adult in good health.

CDR3 region: CASSLLGQGNEKLFF. The CDR3 bases are TGTGCCAGCAGCCTATTGGGACAGGGAAATGAAAAACTGTTTTTT. The genes are TRBV3-1 (or the pseudogene TRBV3-2) and TRBJ1-4; 9 bases are shared with TRBD1. This CDR3 is 15 amino acids long. CDR1 is LGHDT, CDR2 YNNKEL, per germline (reference sequence). V was pared by 4 bases and J by 5 bases, with 5 bases of the junction left unmatched.